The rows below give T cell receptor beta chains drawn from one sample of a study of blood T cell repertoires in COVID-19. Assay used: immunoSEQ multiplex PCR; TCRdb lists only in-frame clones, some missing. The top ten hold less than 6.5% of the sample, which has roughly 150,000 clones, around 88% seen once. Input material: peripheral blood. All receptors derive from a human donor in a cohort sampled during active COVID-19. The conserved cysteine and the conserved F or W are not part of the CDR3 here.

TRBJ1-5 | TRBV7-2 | ASSSDGQGSQPQH
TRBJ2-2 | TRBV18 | ASSPPRSESTGELF
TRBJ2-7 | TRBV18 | ASSPQGEAYEQY
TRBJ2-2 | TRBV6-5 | ASSYKTPGELF
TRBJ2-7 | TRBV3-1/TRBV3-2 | ASSQRGLAGEQY
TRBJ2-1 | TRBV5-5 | ASSLEAEHEQF
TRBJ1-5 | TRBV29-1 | SVGTGNGNQPQH
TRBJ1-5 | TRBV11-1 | ASSLQGNQPQH
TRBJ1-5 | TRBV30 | AWSPGDRTFNQPQH
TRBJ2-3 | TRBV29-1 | SAWDRGSTDTQY
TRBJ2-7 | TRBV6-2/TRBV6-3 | ASSYWAEQY
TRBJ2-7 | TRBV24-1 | ATSYTYEQY
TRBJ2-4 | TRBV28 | ASSSGTSDFLAKNIQY
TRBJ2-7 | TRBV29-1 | SAAGVFGSYEQY
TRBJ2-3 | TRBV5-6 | ASSPAGGTTDTQY
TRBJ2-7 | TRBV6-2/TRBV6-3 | ASSPPTFPYEQY
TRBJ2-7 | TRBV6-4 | ASSDSRLAGIPYEQY
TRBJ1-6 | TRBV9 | ASSVAGNNSPLH
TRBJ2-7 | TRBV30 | AWDLTGSYEQY
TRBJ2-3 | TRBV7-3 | ASSSPRTQY
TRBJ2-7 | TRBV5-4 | ASHRDRVGEQY
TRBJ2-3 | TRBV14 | ASSSRTGWSDTQY
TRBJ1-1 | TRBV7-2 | ASSSRGRVGVQWGEAF
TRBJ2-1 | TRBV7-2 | ASSLSGPGGRAQF
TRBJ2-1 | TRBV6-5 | ASRYSGLAANEQF
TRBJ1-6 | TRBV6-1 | ASSEGGRGNSPLH
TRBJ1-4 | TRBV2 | ASSWGLQVLVEKLF
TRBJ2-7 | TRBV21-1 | ASPPAGPSSYEQY
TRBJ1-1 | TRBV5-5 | ASSFSTVNTEAF
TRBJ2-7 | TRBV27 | ASSLYPTSEYEQY
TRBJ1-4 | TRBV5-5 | ASSFDRGIEKLF
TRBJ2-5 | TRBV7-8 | ASSLAGTGQETQY
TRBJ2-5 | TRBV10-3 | AISESSPGETQY
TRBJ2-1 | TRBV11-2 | ASSSRGPYNEQF
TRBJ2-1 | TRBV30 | ASRGGTSGYNEQF
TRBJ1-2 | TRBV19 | ASSPPGEPANYGYT
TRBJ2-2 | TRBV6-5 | ASRPLHNTGELF
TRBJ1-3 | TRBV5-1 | ASSLDGLSGNTIY
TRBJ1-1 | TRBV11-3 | ASSLRGRIAEAF
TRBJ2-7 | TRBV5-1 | ASSPGTGGLTSYEQY
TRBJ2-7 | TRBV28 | ASRSSGNHYEQY
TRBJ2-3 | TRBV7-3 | ASSLTRLAGATDTQY
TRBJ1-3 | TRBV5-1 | ASSWGNQGIRNTIY
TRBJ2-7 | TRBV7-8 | ASSLGSGSYEQY
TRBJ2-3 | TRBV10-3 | AIKPGLATDTQY
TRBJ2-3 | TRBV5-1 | ASALTGGPRDTQY
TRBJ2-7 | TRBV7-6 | ASSLGAAGGLYEQY
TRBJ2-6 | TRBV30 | AWSDGTGVRTGANVLT
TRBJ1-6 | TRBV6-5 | ASNRANSPLH
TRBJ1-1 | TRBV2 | ASSERGGSTGEAF
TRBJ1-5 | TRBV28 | ASSFAGTQPQH
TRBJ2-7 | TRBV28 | ASSLPSGLAGGEQY
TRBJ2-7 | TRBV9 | ASSGGTGGYYEQY
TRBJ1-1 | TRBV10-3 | AISEAAGQGGTEAF